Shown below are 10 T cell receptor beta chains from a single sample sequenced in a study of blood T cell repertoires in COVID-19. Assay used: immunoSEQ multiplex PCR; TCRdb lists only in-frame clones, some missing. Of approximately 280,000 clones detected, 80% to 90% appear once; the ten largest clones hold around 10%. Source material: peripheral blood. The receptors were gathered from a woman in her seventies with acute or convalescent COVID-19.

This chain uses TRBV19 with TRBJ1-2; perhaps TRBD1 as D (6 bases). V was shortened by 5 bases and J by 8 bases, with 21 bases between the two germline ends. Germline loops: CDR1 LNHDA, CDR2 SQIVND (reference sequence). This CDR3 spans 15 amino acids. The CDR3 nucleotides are TGTGCCAGTAGTCCCCCGGACAGCCCCCTGTTGGGCTACACCTTC. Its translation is CASSPPDSPLLGYTF.

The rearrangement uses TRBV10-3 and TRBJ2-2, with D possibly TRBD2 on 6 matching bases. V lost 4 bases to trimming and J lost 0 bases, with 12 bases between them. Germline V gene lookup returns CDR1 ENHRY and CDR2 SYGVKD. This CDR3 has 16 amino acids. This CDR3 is CAISAIAAANTGELFF. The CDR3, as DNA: TGTGCCATCAGTGCAATAGCGGCCGCGAACACCGGGGAGCTGTTTTTT.

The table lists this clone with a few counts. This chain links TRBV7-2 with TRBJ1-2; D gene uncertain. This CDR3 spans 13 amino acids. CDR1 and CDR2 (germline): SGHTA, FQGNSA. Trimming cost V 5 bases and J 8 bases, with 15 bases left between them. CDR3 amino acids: CASSPQPGGGYTF. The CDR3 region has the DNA TGTGCCAGCAGCCCACAACCCGGCGGGGGCTACACCTTC.

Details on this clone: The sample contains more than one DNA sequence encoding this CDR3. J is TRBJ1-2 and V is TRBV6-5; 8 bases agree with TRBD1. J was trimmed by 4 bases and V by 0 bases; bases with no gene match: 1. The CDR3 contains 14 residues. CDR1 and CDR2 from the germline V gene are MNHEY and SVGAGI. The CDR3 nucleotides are TGTGCCAGCAGTTACTCAACAGGGGGCTATGGCTACACCTTC. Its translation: CASSYSTGGYGYTF.

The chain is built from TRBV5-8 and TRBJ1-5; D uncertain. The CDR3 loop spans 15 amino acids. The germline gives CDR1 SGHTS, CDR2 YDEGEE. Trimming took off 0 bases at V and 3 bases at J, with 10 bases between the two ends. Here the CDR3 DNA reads TGTGCCAGCAGCTTGGGTCAGACTTACAATCAGCCCCAGCATTTT. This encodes CASSLGQTYNQPQHF.

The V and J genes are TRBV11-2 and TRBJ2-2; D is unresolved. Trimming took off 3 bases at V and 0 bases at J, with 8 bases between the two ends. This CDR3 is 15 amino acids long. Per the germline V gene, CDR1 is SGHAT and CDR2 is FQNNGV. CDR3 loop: CASSFQAPNTGELFF. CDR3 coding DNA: TGTGCCAGCAGCTTCCAGGCCCCGAACACCGGGGAGCTGTTTTTT.

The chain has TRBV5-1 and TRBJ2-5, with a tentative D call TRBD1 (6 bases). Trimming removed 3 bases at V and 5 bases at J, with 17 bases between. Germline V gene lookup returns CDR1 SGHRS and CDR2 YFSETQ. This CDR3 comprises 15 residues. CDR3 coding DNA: TGCGCCAGCAGCTCTGCCTCCGCCACAGGGGAGACCCAGTACTTC. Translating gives CASSSASATGETQYF.

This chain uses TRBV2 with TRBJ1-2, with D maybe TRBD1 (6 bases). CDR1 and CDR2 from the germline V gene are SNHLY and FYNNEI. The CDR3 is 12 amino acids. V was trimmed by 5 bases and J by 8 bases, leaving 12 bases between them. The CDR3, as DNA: TGTGCCAGCAGTTACAGGGACCGCGGCTACACCTTC. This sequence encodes CASSYRDRGYTF.

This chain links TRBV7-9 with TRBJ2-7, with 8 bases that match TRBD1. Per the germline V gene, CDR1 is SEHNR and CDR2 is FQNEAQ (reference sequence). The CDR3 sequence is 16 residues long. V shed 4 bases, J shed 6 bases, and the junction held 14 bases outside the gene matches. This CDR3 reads CASSSLGYPGGVEQYF. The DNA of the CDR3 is TGTGCCAGCAGCTCACTAGGTTACCCAGGGGGCGTCGAGCAGTACTTC.

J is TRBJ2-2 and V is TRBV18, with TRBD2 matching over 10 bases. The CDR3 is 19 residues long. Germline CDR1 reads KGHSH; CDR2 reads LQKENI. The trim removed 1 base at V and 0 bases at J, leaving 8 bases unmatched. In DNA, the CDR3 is TGTGCCAGCTCACCACTGATCCTAGCGGGGGATACGAACACCGGGGAGCTGTTTTTT. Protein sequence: CASSPLILAGDTNTGELFF. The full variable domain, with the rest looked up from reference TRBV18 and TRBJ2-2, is NAGVMQNPRHLVRRRGQEARLRCSPMKGHSHVYWYRQLPEEGLKFMVYLQKENIIDESGMPKERFSAEFPKEGPSILRIQQVVRGDSAAYFCASSPLILAGDTNTGELFFGEGSRLTVL.